The TCR beta chain described here comes from a study of cytomegalovirus exposure and HLA in healthy donors. CDR3 length equals 18 residues. Trimming removed 7 bases from V and 2 bases from J; junction bases left unmatched: 16. Germline lookup yields CDR1 SNHLY and CDR2 FYNNEI. Vbeta (60) and Jbeta (13) primers were used in the PCR. The repertoire was sequenced with immunoSEQ multiplex PCR; TCRdb's copy has only in-frame clones and lacks some. The top ten clones hold about 9.9% of a sample with some 170,000 clones, around 80% of them seen once. For this clone: Its antigen is undetermined.

General study findings and limits: Prediction of most subjects' HLA-A and HLA-B alleles by TCR beta sequences was reportedly accurate. It was likely that a cluster of highly shared sequence variants was a sequencing artifact. In presence/absence analyses, roughly uniform sequencing depth across donors was assumed.

V usage is TRBV2 and J usage is TRBJ2-1, with 8 bases matching TRBD2. The sample comprised PBMCs. The sequence was obtained from a man younger than 35 in good health and CMV-seropositive. Written as DNA, the CDR3 is TGTGCCAGCATGCCCAACTTCTTTCTTAGCGGGACCTACAATGAGCAGTTCTTC. This translates into CASMPNFFLSGTYNEQFF.